This TCR beta chain was found in a study of blood T cells in healthy people across ages. Study-wide findings and caveats: Unsorted PBMC input precluded a conclusive naive versus antigen-experienced comparison. While age rose, TCR beta diversity per million T cells dropped in a roughly linear way. Diversity was higher, and naive CD4+ cells more numerous, in long-lived donors than in aged donors.

Comment on this clonotype: The antigen remains undetermined.

Trimming removed 9 bases from V and 0 bases from J, with 14 bases in between. Germline CDR1 reads MNHNY; CDR2 reads SVGAGI (reference sequence). The CDR3 runs to 14 residues. It was with a sample-barcoded 5' primer and a J-beta primer mix that a second PCR of about 6 to 12 cycles was run. TCRdb redid the calling of the 5' RACE reads with MiXCR, one entry per CDR3 protein. The table includes 600,000 to 900,000 distinct CDR3 sequences, around 24% detected once. These sequences were also reported in another study, on T cells of mothers and their children. Per that study: The TCR beta CDR3 read count exceeded 9.5 million for each mother and was 2.5 million to 3 million for each child.

The J gene is TRBJ1-2, the V gene TRBV6-6; the D gene is possibly TRBD1 (6 bases). Sequencing input: blood. The TCR comes from a boy between 10 and 17 years old in good health. The CDR3 DNA sequence: TGTGCCAGTCTGGAGGGGGAAGCTAACTATGGCTACACCTTC. It specifies CASLEGEANYGYTF.